Following are 14 T cell receptor beta chains from one sample sequenced in a study of Tregs in tolerant kidney transplant recipients. Recipients received nonmyeloablative bone marrow transplants from related graft donors, with transient mixed chimerism. Libraries were prepared by immunoSEQ multiplex PCR; TCRdb keeps only in-frame clonotypes and omits some of them. The sample consists of 81,000 or so clones, 91% of them appearing once. The input for sequencing was CD4+ T cells from blood (PBMCs), taken 24 months after the transplant. These receptors originate from a human patient who received a combined kidney and bone marrow transplant. Some T cells here may be from the graft donor.

This clone was observed once. The chain uses TRBV4-2 and TRBJ2-7; D is perhaps TRBD1 (6 bases). This CDR3 comprises 13 residues. The V gene lost 3 bases and the J gene lost 2 bases, with 8 bases spanning the gap. The V gene's germline CDR1 is LGHNA and CDR2 YNFKEQ. The CDR3 region is CASSHGQTYEQYF. For the CDR3, the DNA is TGTGCCAGCAGCCACGGACAGACCTACGAGCAGTACTTC.

The gene calls are TRBV19 and TRBJ1-2, with 9 bases fitting TRBD1. The CDR3 covers 15 residues. V lost 4 bases, J lost 6 bases, and 9 bases stayed unmatched. CDR1 is LNHDA and CDR2 is SQIVND in the germline V gene (reference sequence). CDR3 loop: CASSKRDRVVDGYTF. The CDR3 coding sequence is TGTGCCAGTAGTAAGCGGGACAGGGTGGTGGATGGCTACACCTTC.

This clone was detected a few times. The V call is TRBV7-2, the J call TRBJ2-7, with TRBD2 as a possible D gene (5 bases). V lost 4 bases and J 3 bases, leaving 13 bases between the germline ends. The CDR3 loop spans 14 amino acids. Germline V gene data show CDR1 as SGHTA and CDR2 as FQGNSA. CDR3 sequence: CASSSLPGVYEQYF. The CDR3 DNA follows: TGTGCCAGCAGCTCACTACCCGGGGTCTACGAGCAGTACTTC.

In DNA form, the CDR3 reads TGTGCCAGCAGCGAGGTCGGGTACGAAGAAGCTTTCTTT. As protein: CASSEVGYEEAFF. The chain is built from TRBV7-2 and TRBJ1-1; D remains unclear. V dropped 5 bases and J dropped 8 bases, with 15 bases sitting between them. There are 13 residues in the CDR3. The germline CDR1 and CDR2 sequences are SGHTA and FQGNSA.

The rearrangement uses TRBV29-1 and TRBJ1-4; D not resolved. From germline, CDR1 is SQVTM and CDR2 ANQGSEA. The CDR3 loop spans 13 amino acids. The V and J ends lost 7 bases and 0 bases respectively, with 9 bases between them. The CDR3 sequence: CSALIATNEKLFF. CDR3 sequence (DNA): TGCAGCGCTCTAATTGCAACTAATGAAAAACTGTTTTTT.

The rearrangement joins TRBV7-9 to TRBJ2-7; a possible D gene is TRBD1 (5 bases). The CDR3 sequence is 12 residues long. Germline CDR1 SEHNR, CDR2 FQNEAQ (reference sequence). Trimming left V 4 bases short and J 3 bases short, with 7 bases between. CDR3 DNA: TGTGCCAGCAGCTCCGGACACTACGAGCAGTACTTC. This encodes CASSSGHYEQYF.

The chain joins TRBV10-2 to TRBJ1-2; 8 positions match TRBD1. CDR1 is WSHSY, CDR2 SAAADI, per germline. This CDR3 contains 14 residues. V trimming: 6 bases; J trimming: 4 bases; junction bases outside the gene matches: 7. DNA for the CDR3: TGCGCCAGCAGGACACAGGGGGTAGGCTATGGCTACACCTTC. Protein sequence: CASRTQGVGYGYTF.

This rearrangement joins TRBV5-1 to TRBJ2-2; 11 nucleotides align to TRBD2. The CDR3 consists of 15 residues. V was clipped by 1 base and J by 5 bases; unmatched bases: 1. Germline CDR1 reads SGHRS; CDR2 reads YFSETQ. This CDR3 is CASSLPSGRTGELFF. As DNA, the CDR3 is TGCGCCAGCAGCTTGCCTAGCGGGAGGACCGGGGAGCTGTTTTTT.

This CDR3 reads CASSVGSSTDTQYF. CDR3 DNA sequence: TGTGCCAGCAGTGTTGGTAGTAGCACAGATACGCAGTATTTT. This chain joins TRBV2 and TRBJ2-3, with D unclear. Trimming removed 4 bases at V and 0 bases at J, with 8 bases between. The CDR3 spans 14 residues. Germline V CDR1 and CDR2: SNHLY, FYNNEI.

V and J are TRBV19 and TRBJ2-5; D gene uncertain. The CDR3 extends over 14 amino acids. CDR1 is LNHDA, CDR2 SQIVND, per germline (reference sequence). V lost 7 bases and J lost 4, with 16 bases in between. CDR3 sequence reads: CASTEQHLRETQYF. DNA of the CDR3: TGTGCCAGTACGGAGCAGCACCTTCGAGAGACCCAGTACTTC.

The V call is TRBV7-2, the J call TRBJ2-7; tentatively, D is TRBD2 (5 bases). V lost 2 bases and J lost 5, with 7 bases in between. The CDR3 is made up of 12 amino acids. Germline V gene data show CDR1 as SGHTA and CDR2 as FQGNSA. This chain's CDR3 is CASSLFGDEQYF. CDR3 coding DNA: TGTGCCAGCAGCTTATTCGGGGACGAGCAGTACTTC.

V gene TRBV2 combines with J gene TRBJ2-4; D is unclear. V gave up 4 bases and J gave up 6 bases, with 10 bases separating them. In germline, CDR1 is SNHLY, CDR2 FYNNEI. There are 13 residues in the CDR3. The DNA for the CDR3 is TGTGCCAGCAGTGCGATAGTTAGAAACATTCAGTACTTC. It encodes CASSAIVRNIQYF. Full variable domain (outside the CDR3, taken from reference TRBV2 and TRBJ2-4): EPEVTQTPSHQVTQMGQEVILRCVPISNHLYFYWYRQILGQKVEFLVSFYNNEISEKSEIFDDQFSVERPDGSNFTLKIRSTKLEDSAMYFCASSAIVRNIQYFGAGTRLSVL.

This clone was picked up one time. The J gene is TRBJ2-3, the V gene TRBV5-6; no firm D call. Trimming shortened V by 2 bases and J by 0 bases, and 7 bases separated the two germline ends. Germline values: CDR1 SGHDT, CDR2 YYEEEE. The CDR3 has 14 amino acids. CDR3 DNA: TGTGCCAGCAGCTTTACCTACAGCACAGATACGCAGTATTTT. Encoded protein: CASSFTYSTDTQYF.

The chain links TRBV14 to TRBJ1-4; TRBD1 matches 7 bases. This CDR3 has 18 residues. The ends lost 1 base at V and 5 bases at J; junction bases unmatched: 13. Germline V gene sequence: CDR1 SGHDN, CDR2 FVKESK. CDR3 loop: CASSQVDIFGTENEKLFF. The CDR3 DNA sequence: TGTGCCAGCAGCCAAGTCGATATTTTTGGGACAGAGAATGAAAAACTGTTTTTT.